These 10 T cell receptor beta chains share one sample of origin, sequenced in a study of T cell responses to AZD1222 COVID-19 vaccine. Produced via immunoSEQ multiplex PCR; TCRdb's table is partial and in-frame only. The top ten hold around 7.8% of the sample, which has around 69,000 clones, 84% seen once. The sample in question was peripheral blood, obtained on day 0 of AZD1222 vaccination. The receptors were gathered from an adult in good health.

The J gene is TRBJ2-7, the V gene TRBV5-4, with 10 positions matching TRBD1. The CDR3 is 16 residues long. Germline lookup yields CDR1 SGHNT and CDR2 YYREEE (reference sequence). The V gene end was trimmed by 4 bases and the J gene end by 6 bases; junction bases not matched to a gene: 13. The CDR3 sequence: CASSTGGDRGRREQYF. The CDR3 coding sequence is TGTGCCAGCAGCACCGGTGGAGACAGGGGGCGCCGCGAGCAGTACTTC.

This chain joins TRBV2 and TRBJ1-4; maybe TRBD1 (5 bases). Deletions cut 5 bases from V and 4 bases from J, with 8 bases between. The CDR3 is 13 amino acids. Germline loops: CDR1 SNHLY, CDR2 FYNNEI. The CDR3 nucleotides are TGTGCCAGCAGTAGACAGCTTAATGAAAAACTGTTTTTT. It codes for CASSRQLNEKLFF.

This chain links TRBV14 with TRBJ2-3; D gene unclear. CDR1 is SGHDN and CDR2 is FVKESK in the germline V gene. Trimming removed 4 bases from V and 6 bases from J, with 14 bases in between. This CDR3 contains 14 residues. In DNA form, the CDR3 reads TGTGCCAGCAGCCCCAGCCCGGTTAGGGATACGCAGTATTTT. Translating gives CASSPSPVRDTQYF.

V and J are TRBV6-4 and TRBJ1-2; TRBD1 matches 7 bases. V lost 0 bases, J lost 8 bases, and 12 bases stayed unmatched. The CDR3 is 16 amino acids. Germline assignment: CDR1 MRHNA and CDR2 SNTAGT. The CDR3 DNA reads as TGTGCCAGCAGTGACTCGATATCGACAGGGAGAGTCGGCTACACCTTC. This gives the protein CASSDSISTGRVGYTF.

The chain combines TRBV15 with TRBJ1-5; possibly TRBD1 for D (6 bases). The germline CDR1 and CDR2 sequences are LNHNV and YYDKDF (reference sequence). CDR3 length: 17 residues. The V and J ends lost 1 base and 6 bases respectively, with 19 bases between them. The CDR3: CATSRAGELGLSQPQHF. CDR3 in DNA: TGTGCCACCAGCAGAGCAGGGGAACTTGGTCTTAGTCAGCCCCAGCATTTT.

The J gene is TRBJ2-5, the V gene TRBV9; tentative D call: TRBD1 (6 bases). The CDR3 has 14 residues. Germline values: CDR1 SGDLS, CDR2 YYNGEE. Trimming took off 1 base at V and 5 bases at J, with 12 bases between the two ends. The CDR3 DNA sequence: TGTGCCAGCAGCGTATCGACAGGCGCTGAGACCCAGTACTTC. It yields the protein CASSVSTGAETQYF.

The CDR3 sequence is CSARANYGYTF. CDR3 nucleotide sequence: TGCAGTGCTAGGGCGAACTATGGCTACACCTTC. The genes are TRBV20-1 and TRBJ1-2; D not certain. The CDR3 totals 11 residues. Germline CDR1 is DFQATT and CDR2 is SNEGSKA (reference sequence). Trimming stripped 3 bases from V and 2 bases from J, with 4 bases between.

This clone came up a few times. The CDR3 spells CASSTHNSGANVLTF. CDR3 coding DNA: TGTGCCAGCAGTACGCACAACTCTGGGGCCAACGTCCTGACTTTC. The rearrangement joins TRBV6-5 to TRBJ2-6; D gene ambiguous. Between the trimmed V and J ends, which lost 5 bases and 0 bases, there was a span of 8 bases. The CDR3 spans 15 residues. Germline CDR1 MNHEY, CDR2 SVGAGI.

The chain links TRBV6-2 or TRBV6-3 to TRBJ1-6; 7 bases fit TRBD1. V was clipped by 2 bases and J by 6 bases; unmatched bases: 19. The CDR3 contains 20 residues. Germline CDR1 reads MNHEY; CDR2 reads SVGEGT. CDR3 region: CASSYKAGTALYPSNSPLHF. The CDR3 coding sequence is TGTGCCAGCAGTTACAAGGCCGGGACAGCCCTATATCCGTCTAATTCACCCCTCCACTTT.

This clone was picked up a small number of times. This chain joins TRBV5-1 and TRBJ2-1; 7 nucleotides line up with TRBD1. The ends lost 4 bases at V and 8 bases at J; junction bases unmatched: 6. The CDR3 runs to 13 residues. Germline lookup yields CDR1 SGHRS and CDR2 YFSETQ. The CDR3: CASSLTGFDEQFF. In DNA form, the CDR3 reads TGCGCCAGCAGCCTGACAGGGTTTGATGAGCAGTTCTTC.